These 30 T cell receptor beta chains share one sample of origin, sequenced in a study of OX40 agonist ivuxolimab in advanced cancers. The library was built by means of the immunoSEQ multiplex PCR assay. This immuneACCESS table, as held by TCRdb, lists in-frame sequences with V and J called but not all clones. Of the missing ones, under half trace to an unresolved V gene in checked studies; the others have no known cause. In this sample the table shows roughly 76,000 clones, 80% to 95% of which occur a single time. Under 7.5% of the sample is held by the ten biggest clonotypes. The source was CD4+ or CD8+ T cells sorted from blood, collected in a trial of the OX40 agonist ivuxolimab. The receptors were gathered from an adult with an advanced solid tumor such as melanoma, head and neck, liver or kidney cancer.

The J gene is TRBJ2-5, the V gene TRBV6-5; D might be TRBD1 (5 bases). Trimming shortened V by 5 bases and J by 4 bases, and 8 bases separated the two germline ends. This CDR3 contains 12 residues. CDR1 is MNHEY, CDR2 SVGAGI, per germline. The CDR3 nucleotides are TGTGCCAGCAGTGACAGCCGAGAGACCCAGTACTTC. Encoded protein: CASSDSRETQYF.

The CDR3 protein is CASSHYTEGTDTQYF. The DNA for the CDR3 is TGTGCCAGCAGCCATTACACTGAGGGGACAGATACGCAGTATTTT. The J gene is TRBJ2-3, the V gene TRBV27; D tentatively fits TRBD1 or TRBD2 (5 bases each). Germline CDR1 MNHEY, CDR2 SMNVEV (reference sequence). The CDR3 spans 15 residues. V lost 6 bases and J lost 3, with 16 bases in between.

The chain is built from TRBV29-1 and TRBJ2-5; possible D gene TRBD2, 5 bases. Germline loops: CDR1 SQVTM, CDR2 ANQGSEA. This CDR3 contains 13 residues. V gave up 3 bases and J gave up 2 bases, with 10 bases separating them. DNA for the CDR3: TGCAGCGTTGATCGGGGTTCTCAAGAGACCCAGTACTTC. Translation: CSVDRGSQETQYF.

In its sample, this clone was seen once. The chain has TRBV4-3 and TRBJ2-5; 9 positions agree with TRBD2. V dropped 1 base and J dropped 0; count of bases not matched to a gene: 9. The CDR3 is 18 residues long. CDR1 LGHNA and CDR2 YSLEER come from the germline V gene. The CDR3 DNA reads as TGCGCCAGCAGCCAAGGTCCGGCGGCGGGGGGGCACCAAGAGACCCAGTACTTC. It specifies CASSQGPAAGGHQETQYF.

This CDR3 reads CASSEAGFYEQYF. The CDR3 bases are TGTGCCAGCAGTGAAGCAGGCTTTTACGAGCAGTACTTC. The gene calls are TRBV2 and TRBJ2-7; D uncertain. The CDR3 length is 13 residues. In germline, CDR1 is SNHLY, CDR2 FYNNEI. The V gene lost 0 bases and the J gene lost 4 bases, with 7 bases spanning the gap.

The J gene is TRBJ1-5, the V gene TRBV6-6; D ambiguous. The germline V gene encodes CDR1 MNHNY and CDR2 SVGAGI (reference sequence). V was cut by 8 bases and J by 0 bases, with 11 bases left in between. This CDR3 spans 14 amino acids. CDR3 sequence: CASSVMGSNQPQHF. CDR3 in DNA: TGTGCCAGCTCTGTAATGGGTAGCAATCAGCCCCAGCATTTT.

The chain combines TRBV7-9 with TRBJ1-4; D is undetermined. The V end lost 6 bases, the J end lost 3 bases, and 17 bases lay between the germline ends. The CDR3 consists of 16 residues. Germline CDR1 reads SEHNR; CDR2 reads FQNEAQ (reference sequence). The CDR3 DNA sequence: TGTGCCAGCAGTCAAAATCAGGACCCCGCTAATGAAAAACTGTTTTTT. Its protein is CASSQNQDPANEKLFF.

This chain joins TRBV5-1 and TRBJ1-1, with a possible D match to TRBD1 (6 bases). Per germline, CDR1 SGHRS and CDR2 YFSETQ. The CDR3 is 14 amino acids. V was trimmed by 0 bases and J by 7 bases, leaving 13 bases between them. The CDR3 sequence: CASSLAMGANEAFF. Here the CDR3 DNA reads TGCGCCAGCAGCTTGGCCATGGGGGCGAATGAAGCTTTCTTT.

This chain links TRBV5-6 with TRBJ1-1, with 7 bases identical to TRBD1. Germline V gene lookup returns CDR1 SGHDT and CDR2 YYEEEE. V lost 0 bases to trimming and J lost 14 bases; unmatched junction nucleotides: 10. The CDR3 totals 13 residues. The DNA of the CDR3 is TGTGCCAGCAGCTTGGGGGCAGGGGGGCCGGTATTCTTT. Its protein is CASSLGAGGPVFF.

The gene calls are TRBV9 and TRBJ2-2; D remains ambiguous. This CDR3 is 15 amino acids long. Trimming removed 0 bases at V and 3 bases at J, with 9 bases between. Germline V CDR1 and CDR2: SGDLS, YYNGEE. CDR3 protein: CASSVEVGYTGELFF. The CDR3 nucleotides are TGTGCCAGCAGCGTAGAGGTCGGCTACACCGGGGAGCTGTTTTTT.

V gene TRBV5-8 combines with J gene TRBJ2-1, with 10 bases that match TRBD1. The CDR3 is made up of 17 amino acids. Germline V gene sequence: CDR1 SGHTS, CDR2 YDEGEE. V lost 0 bases and J lost 2; bases outside the gene matches: 5. CDR3 protein: CASSLGTGGSAYNEQFF. CDR3 coding DNA: TGTGCCAGCAGCTTGGGGACAGGGGGATCGGCCTACAATGAGCAGTTCTTC.

The rearrangement links TRBV14 to TRBJ1-5; TRBD1 agrees at 7 bases. Losses at the gene ends were 6 bases for V and 5 bases for J; bases not matched to a gene: 4. Germline values: CDR1 SGHDN, CDR2 FVKESK. The CDR3 length is 13 residues. The CDR3 loop is CASSAGQHQPQHF. The DNA for the CDR3 is TGTGCCAGCAGTGCGGGACAGCATCAGCCCCAGCATTTT.

V is TRBV15 and J is TRBJ1-3; unclear D gene. The CDR3 extends over 18 amino acids. Trimming removed 3 bases from V and 0 bases from J, with 18 bases in between. The germline CDR1 and CDR2 sequences are LNHNV and YYDKDF (reference sequence). In DNA, the CDR3 is TGTGCCACCAGCAGGACTATTTGGCAGGAGAGCTCTGGAAACACCATATATTTT. Translated, it gives CATSRTIWQESSGNTIYF.

The genes are TRBV29-1 and TRBJ2-7, with D possibly TRBD1 on 5 matching bases. Trimming cost V 2 bases and J 4 bases, with 12 bases left between them. This CDR3 spans 13 amino acids. CDR1 and CDR2 (germline): SQVTM, ANQGSEA. The CDR3 DNA sequence: TGCAGCGTTGAATTAGTCAGGGATTACGAGCAGTACTTC. It codes for CSVELVRDYEQYF.

The gene calls are TRBV27 and TRBJ1-5, with D maybe TRBD1 (5 bases). This CDR3 comprises 13 residues. Per germline, CDR1 MNHEY and CDR2 SMNVEV (reference sequence). Trimming took 2 bases from V and 7 from J, leaving 9 bases between them. CDR3 nucleotides: TGTGCCAGCAGTTTAGGCAGGGAGCAGCCCCAGCATTTT. This encodes CASSLGREQPQHF.

The V gene is TRBV6-5, the J gene TRBJ2-7; TRBD2 aligns across 14 bases. With V trimmed by 6 bases and J by 3 bases, 4 bases remained unmatched. The CDR3 loop spans 15 amino acids. The germline gives CDR1 MNHEY, CDR2 SVGAGI. CDR3 nucleotides: TGTGCCAGCAGGCCTGGGACTAGCGGGAGCTACGAGCAGTACTTC. This sequence encodes CASRPGTSGSYEQYF.

The count of this clone is one. The chain links TRBV28 to TRBJ2-7; maybe TRBD2 (6 bases). This CDR3 is built from 14 residues. Germline V gives CDR1 MDHEN, CDR2 SYDVKM. With 5 bases removed from V and 2 bases from J, the gap between germline ends came to 13 bases. CDR3 DNA: TGTGCCAGCAGTCCCATTAGCGGCCCCTACGAGCAGTACTTC. Translating it yields CASSPISGPYEQYF.

This chain's CDR3 is CASSLDSNTGELFF. The CDR3 region has the DNA TGTGCCAGCAGTTTAGACTCAAACACCGGGGAGCTGTTTTTT. The rearrangement uses TRBV27 and TRBJ2-2; D not resolved. The germline CDR1 and CDR2 sequences are MNHEY and SMNVEV (reference sequence). V was cut by 2 bases and J by 2 bases, with 6 bases left in between. CDR3 size: 14 residues.

The rearrangement joins TRBV27 to TRBJ2-5; 13 positions agree with TRBD2. The germline CDR1 and CDR2 sequences are MNHEY and SMNVEV (reference sequence). V gave up 6 bases and J gave up 4 bases; unmatched junction bases: 5. The CDR3 contains 15 residues. The CDR3 coding sequence is TGTGCCAGCAGCGGACTAGCGGGAGAGGGAGAGACCCAGTACTTC. The encoded protein is CASSGLAGEGETQYF.

The chain employs TRBV27 and TRBJ2-1; 11 bases align to TRBD2. The CDR3 loop spans 16 amino acids. The junction had 6 bases not matched to a gene; V was cut back by 2 bases and J by 6 bases. Germline CDR1 reads MNHEY; CDR2 reads SMNVEV (reference sequence). CDR3 nucleotides: TGTGCCAGCAGTTTAGGACTAGCGGGTCCCTTCAATGAGCAGTTCTTC. Protein sequence: CASSLGLAGPFNEQFF.

The J gene is TRBJ1-1, the V gene TRBV28, with TRBD1 identical over 7 bases. Germline CDR1 MDHEN, CDR2 SYDVKM. The CDR3 runs 12 residues. Trimming at V came to 5 bases and at J to 10 bases, leaving 7 bases not matched to a gene. Here the CDR3 DNA reads TGTGCCAGCAGTCCAGGGACAGAGGGAGCTTTCTTT. It is translated as CASSPGTEGAFF.

The CDR3 DNA follows: TGTGCCAGCAGTTTAGGGCAGTATAGCAATCAGCCCCAGCATTTT. Translating it yields CASSLGQYSNQPQHF. This chain connects TRBV27 to TRBJ1-5; no firm D call. The CDR3 is 15 residues long. The V gene lost 2 bases and the J gene lost 0 bases, with 8 bases spanning the gap. Germline V gene sequence: CDR1 MNHEY, CDR2 SMNVEV (reference sequence).

The chain combines TRBV9 with TRBJ2-7, with D perhaps TRBD1 (6 bases). V lost 2 bases, J lost 6 bases, and 9 bases lay in between. Germline values: CDR1 SGDLS, CDR2 YYNGEE. The CDR3 is 12 residues long. The CDR3 spells CASSVIGGEQYF. CDR3 coding DNA: TGTGCCAGCAGCGTCATAGGGGGCGAGCAGTACTTC.

This clone was seen a handful of times. The J gene is TRBJ1-5, the V gene TRBV28; D remains ambiguous. The CDR3 runs 14 residues. Trimming removed 7 bases from V and 4 bases from J, with 14 bases in between. Looked up from germline, CDR1 is MDHEN and CDR2 is SYDVKM. CDR3 loop: CASNLGRENQPQHF. The CDR3 bases are TGTGCCAGCAACTTGGGAAGGGAAAATCAGCCCCAGCATTTT.

This chain connects TRBV28 to TRBJ2-1; maybe TRBD1 (5 bases). The CDR3 runs to 15 residues. V lost 3 bases and J lost 3, with 12 bases in between. Germline V gives CDR1 MDHEN, CDR2 SYDVKM. In nucleotides, the CDR3 is TGTGCCAGCAGTTTCTACCAGGGCCTCTACAATGAGCAGTTCTTC. As protein: CASSFYQGLYNEQFF.

The chain recombines TRBV6-6 with TRBJ1-2, with 7 nucleotides matching TRBD1. This CDR3 has 13 residues. Germline loops: CDR1 MNHNY, CDR2 SVGAGI (reference sequence). V lost 5 bases and J lost 6; bases outside the gene matches: 6. The CDR3 DNA reads as TGTGCCAGCAGTCCTCAGACAGGGAATGGCTACACCTTC. Encoded protein: CASSPQTGNGYTF.

The rearrangement joins TRBV5-5 to TRBJ1-1; D unresolved. The CDR3 is 14 residues long. V was clipped by 0 bases and J by 4 bases, with 10 bases between them. Germline assignment: CDR1 SGHKS and CDR2 YYEKEE (reference sequence). CDR3 nucleotide sequence: TGTGCCAGCAGCTTGGGCTTAACCTCCACTGAAGCTTTCTTT. Translated, it gives CASSLGLTSTEAFF.

V is TRBV27 and J is TRBJ1-1, with 9 nucleotides matching TRBD1. Germline V gene data show CDR1 as MNHEY and CDR2 as SMNVEV (reference sequence). CDR3 size: 15 residues. Trimming took 3 bases from V and 1 from J; bases not matched to a gene: 3. For the CDR3, the DNA is TGTGCCAGCAGTTTGACAGGGGGTAGGAACACTGAAGCTTTCTTT. Its translation: CASSLTGGRNTEAFF.

The V gene is TRBV6-4, the J gene TRBJ2-1, with 7 bases identical to TRBD1. Trimming cost V 3 bases and J 8 bases; bases outside gene matches: 7. The CDR3 totals 14 residues. Germline V CDR1 and CDR2: MRHNA, SNTAGT. CDR3 residues: CASSDPGQSDEQFF. Written as DNA, the CDR3 is TGTGCCAGCAGTGATCCGGGACAGAGCGATGAGCAGTTCTTC.

V and J are TRBV4-1 and TRBJ1-1; 7 bases agree with TRBD1. The CDR3 covers 14 residues. Losses at the gene ends were 4 bases for V and 5 bases for J; bases not matched to a gene: 7. Germline CDR1 MGHRA, CDR2 YSYEKL. The CDR3 DNA sequence: TGCGCCAGCAGCCGTGGACAGGTTGAGACTGAAGCTTTCTTT. This encodes CASSRGQVETEAFF.